This paragraph covers one T cell receptor (beta chain) sequence. The source of the sample is a study of blood T cell repertoires in COVID-19. Looking at the study overall: Samples came from the United States, Italy and Spain, spanning acute and convalescent COVID-19. The analysed material was cDNA or gDNA that came from T cells, B-cell-depleted T cells, or PBMCs.

Germline lookup yields CDR1 SGHAT and CDR2 FQNNGV. The CDR3 is 15 residues long. Trimming left V 5 bases short and J 3 bases short, with 17 bases between. In the authors' workflow: Reference gene primer amplification gave nucleated cell count estimates. Only in-frame clones appear in the TCRdb table, and some are missing; sequencing was by immunoSEQ multiplex PCR. That table furnishes V, J and clone size, whereas the DNA furnished D and trimming. The table shows approximately 180,000 clones, with nearly 80% occurring only once. What was sequenced was peripheral blood. The chain links TRBV11-2 to TRBJ2-7; tentatively, D is TRBD1 (5 bases). This TCR derives from a woman aged 70-85 years with acute or convalescent COVID-19. Here the CDR3 DNA reads TGTGCCAGCAGCCCCCGCCAGGGCGCGTTCTACGAGCAGTACTTC. Translating gives CASSPRQGAFYEQYF.